The rows below give T cell receptor beta chains drawn from one sample of a study of blood T cell repertoires in COVID-19. Data came from immunoSEQ multiplex PCR; TCRdb stores just in-frame clones and leaves some out. The sample holds more than 110,000 clones; 75% to 90% are singletons and the top ten take approximately 10%. Input material: peripheral blood. Receptors originate from a woman older than 75 with acute or convalescent COVID-19. Each CDR3 is given with its conserved first and last residue. Fields, in order: D gene, clone size, J gene, V gene, CDR3 DNA, CDR3 protein. D genes are given only for firm matches. Rows may omit the clone size; those that give it use once, few, many or a size class.

d_call: TRBD1
clone_size: .
j_call: TRBJ2-5
v_call: TRBV7-2
cdr3_nt: TGTGCCAGCAGCCCCAGGACAGGGAAATTGGAGACCCAGTACTTC
cdr3_aa: CASSPRTGKLETQYF

d_call: .
clone_size: once
j_call: TRBJ2-5
v_call: TRBV5-1
cdr3_nt: TGCGCCAGCAGCCTACAGGGTCACGTAGAGACCCAGTACTTC
cdr3_aa: CASSLQGHVETQYF

d_call: TRBD1
clone_size: .
j_call: TRBJ1-1
v_call: TRBV11-1
cdr3_nt: TGTGCCAGCAGCTTCAAGACAGGGCTTAGGAACACTGAAGCTTTCTTT
cdr3_aa: CASSFKTGLRNTEAFF

d_call: TRBD2
clone_size: .
j_call: TRBJ2-2
v_call: TRBV3-1/TRBV3-2
cdr3_nt: TGTGCCAGCAGCTGGACTAGCGGGGGGGCCAACACCGGGGAGCTGTTTTTT
cdr3_aa: CASSWTSGGANTGELFF

d_call: .
clone_size: .
j_call: TRBJ1-1
v_call: TRBV27
cdr3_nt: TGTGCCAGCAGGTTCCGACAGGCAAACACTGAAGCTTTCTTT
cdr3_aa: CASRFRQANTEAFF

d_call: TRBD2
clone_size: .
j_call: TRBJ2-2
v_call: TRBV2
cdr3_nt: TGTGCCAGCAAGAGGGAGGGGAGGTCCGGGGAGCTGTTTTTT
cdr3_aa: CASKREGRSGELFF

d_call: .
clone_size: .
j_call: TRBJ1-3
v_call: TRBV5-1
cdr3_nt: TGCGCCAGCAGCTTTGCGGGCTCAGCTGGAAACACCATATATTTT
cdr3_aa: CASSFAGSAGNTIYF

d_call: .
clone_size: .
j_call: TRBJ1-1
v_call: TRBV7-2
cdr3_nt: TGTGCCAGCAGCTCGGCAGGGGTTAACACTGAAGCTTTCTTT
cdr3_aa: CASSSAGVNTEAFF

d_call: TRBD1
clone_size: .
j_call: TRBJ1-2
v_call: TRBV6-2/TRBV6-3
cdr3_nt: TGTGCCAGCAGTTACCCCCAGGGGGGAAACTATGGCTACACCTTC
cdr3_aa: CASSYPQGGNYGYTF

d_call: .
clone_size: .
j_call: TRBJ2-5
v_call: TRBV29-1
cdr3_nt: TGCAGCGCCCTGGCCCAAGAGACCCAGTACTTC
cdr3_aa: CSALAQETQYF

d_call: TRBD2
clone_size: once
j_call: TRBJ2-1
v_call: TRBV7-3
cdr3_nt: TGTGCCAGCAGCCCCCGGACTAGCGGGGGGGAGGGATTTTACAATGAGCAGTTCTTC
cdr3_aa: CASSPRTSGGEGFYNEQFF

d_call: .
clone_size: .
j_call: TRBJ1-6
v_call: TRBV28
cdr3_nt: TGTGCCAGCCTCCCAGGGGCGATGGCTTCACCCCTCCACTTT
cdr3_aa: CASLPGAMASPLHF

d_call: .
clone_size: .
j_call: TRBJ1-1
v_call: TRBV7-2
cdr3_nt: TGTGCCAGCAGCTTCAAACAGGGTAGCACTGAAGCTTTCTTT
cdr3_aa: CASSFKQGSTEAFF

d_call: .
clone_size: once
j_call: TRBJ1-6
v_call: TRBV3-1/TRBV3-2
cdr3_nt: TGTGCCAGCAGCCCCCAACTTGGGGCGACGAATTCACCCCTCCACTTT
cdr3_aa: CASSPQLGATNSPLHF

d_call: TRBD1
clone_size: once
j_call: TRBJ1-2
v_call: TRBV28
cdr3_nt: TGTGCCAGCAGTACTCCAGGGGGCAGGAACTATGGCTACACCTTC
cdr3_aa: CASSTPGGRNYGYTF

d_call: .
clone_size: .
j_call: TRBJ1-2
v_call: TRBV4-3
cdr3_nt: TGCGCCAGCAGCGATACAACATCGAAACGCCCGGGTCTGGGCTATGGCTACACCTTC
cdr3_aa: CASSDTTSKRPGLGYGYTF

d_call: TRBD1
clone_size: once
j_call: TRBJ1-5
v_call: TRBV7-2
cdr3_nt: TGTGCCAGCAGCGACAGGGTCGATCAGCCCCAGCATTTT
cdr3_aa: CASSDRVDQPQHF

d_call: TRBD1
clone_size: .
j_call: TRBJ2-2
v_call: TRBV6-2/TRBV6-3
cdr3_nt: TGTGCCAGCAGTTCCTCGGACAGGGTTTTGGGCGGGGAGCTGTTTTTT
cdr3_aa: CASSSSDRVLGGELFF

d_call: .
clone_size: .
j_call: TRBJ1-2
v_call: TRBV9
cdr3_nt: TGTGCCAGCAGCGTAGGGCAGGGATATGGCTACACCTTC
cdr3_aa: CASSVGQGYGYTF

d_call: .
clone_size: .
j_call: TRBJ2-2
v_call: TRBV12-5
cdr3_nt: TGTGCTAGTGGTTTGGGACAGAACACCGGGGAGCTGTTTTTT
cdr3_aa: CASGLGQNTGELFF

d_call: .
clone_size: .
j_call: TRBJ1-3
v_call: TRBV25-1
cdr3_nt: TGTGCCAGCAGTGAACAGCCGGGGAACACCATATATTTT
cdr3_aa: CASSEQPGNTIYF

d_call: TRBD1
clone_size: .
j_call: TRBJ1-3
v_call: TRBV5-1
cdr3_nt: TGCGCCAGCAGTTCGACAGGGAGCTCTGGAAACACCATATATTTT
cdr3_aa: CASSSTGSSGNTIYF